This TCR beta chain came from a study of early T cells in non-severe SARS-CoV-2 infection. Study outcomes and limitations: Anti-spike CD8 specificities were favored by VDJdb matching, whose results missed private and CD4 specificities.

Molecules of cDNA were individually given unique molecular identifiers that were attached to them. TCRdb independently ran MiXCR on the 5' RACE reads; one entry per CDR3 protein. This sample has around 50,000 distinct CDR3 sequences, with 7% to 10% found just once. This clonotype was observed many times. Antigen specificity is unknown. The CDR3 contains 15 residues. Deletions cut 3 bases from V and 7 bases from J, with 17 bases between. Germline-derived CDR1 and CDR2 are SGHTA and FQGNSA. What was sequenced was whole blood. This chain uses TRBV7-2 with TRBJ2-3; D is unclear. The sequence was collected from an adult who was a healthcare worker with PCR-confirmed SARS-CoV-2 infection or an uninfected control (not recorded which). Written as DNA, the CDR3 is TGTGCCAGCAGCTTTGGAGACTCGAAACTATATACGCAGTATTTT. Encoded protein: CASSFGDSKLYTQYF.